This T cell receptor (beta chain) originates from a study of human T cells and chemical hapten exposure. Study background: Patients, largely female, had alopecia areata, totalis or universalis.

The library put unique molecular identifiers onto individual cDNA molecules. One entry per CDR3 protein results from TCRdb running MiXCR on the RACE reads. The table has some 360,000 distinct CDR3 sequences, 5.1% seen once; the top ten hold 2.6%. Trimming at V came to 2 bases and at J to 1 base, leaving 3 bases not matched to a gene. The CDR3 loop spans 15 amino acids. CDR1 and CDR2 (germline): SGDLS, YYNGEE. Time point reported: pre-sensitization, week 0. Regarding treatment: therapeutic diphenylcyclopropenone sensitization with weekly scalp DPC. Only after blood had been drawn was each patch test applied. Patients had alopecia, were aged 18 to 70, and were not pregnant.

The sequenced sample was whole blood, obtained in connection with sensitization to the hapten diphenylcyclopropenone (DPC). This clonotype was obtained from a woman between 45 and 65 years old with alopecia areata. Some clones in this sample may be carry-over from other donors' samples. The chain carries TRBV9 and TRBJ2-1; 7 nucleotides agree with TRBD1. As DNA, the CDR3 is TGTGCCAGCAGCGTCGGGGACAGTTCCTACAATGAGCAGTTCTTC. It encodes CASSVGDSSYNEQFF.